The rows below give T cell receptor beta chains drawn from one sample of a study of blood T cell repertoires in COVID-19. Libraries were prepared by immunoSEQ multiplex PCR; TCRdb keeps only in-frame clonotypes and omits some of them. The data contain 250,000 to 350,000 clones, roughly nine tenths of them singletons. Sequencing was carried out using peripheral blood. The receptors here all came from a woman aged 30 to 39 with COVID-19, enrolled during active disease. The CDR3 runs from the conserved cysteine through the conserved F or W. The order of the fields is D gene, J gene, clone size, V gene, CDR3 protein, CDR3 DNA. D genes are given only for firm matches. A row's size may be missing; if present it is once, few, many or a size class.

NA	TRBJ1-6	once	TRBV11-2	CASSAANLNSPLHF	TGTGCCAGCAGCGCGGCGAACCTTAATTCACCCCTCCACTTT
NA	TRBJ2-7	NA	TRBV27	CASSSRDKIYEQYF	TGTGCCAGCAGTTCCCGGGACAAGATCTACGAGCAGTACTTC
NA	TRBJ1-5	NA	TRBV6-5	CASTSGLGQPQHF	TGTGCCAGCACCTCAGGGTTAGGGCAGCCCCAGCATTTT
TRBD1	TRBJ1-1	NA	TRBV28	CASSAPTGVHTEAFF	TGTGCCAGCAGTGCCCCGACAGGGGTGCACACTGAAGCTTTCTTT
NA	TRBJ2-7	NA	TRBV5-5	CASVREPGQGAYEQYF	TGTGCCAGCGTTAGAGAACCGGGACAAGGAGCCTACGAGCAGTACTTC
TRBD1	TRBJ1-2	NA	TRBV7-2	CASSLSGTGAFYGYTF	TGTGCCAGCAGCTTATCCGGGACAGGGGCTTTTTATGGCTACACCTTC
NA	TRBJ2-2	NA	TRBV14	CASSQDHRTGELFF	TGTGCCAGCAGCCAAGACCACAGGACCGGGGAGCTGTTTTTT
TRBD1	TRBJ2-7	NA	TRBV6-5	CASSSEGQGSYEQYF	TGTGCCAGCAGTTCAGAGGGACAGGGATCCTACGAGCAGTACTTC
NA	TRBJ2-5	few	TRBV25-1	CASSEFWTEQETQYF	TGTGCCAGCAGTGAATTCTGGACAGAACAAGAGACCCAGTACTTC
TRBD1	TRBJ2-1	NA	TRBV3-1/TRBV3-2	CASSQGQGARNEQFF	TGTGCCAGCAGCCAAGGACAGGGGGCGCGCAATGAGCAGTTCTTC
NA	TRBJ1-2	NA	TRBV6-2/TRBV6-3	CASSYSVSNGYGYTF	TGTGCCAGCAGTTACTCAGTGTCAAACGGCTATGGCTACACCTTC
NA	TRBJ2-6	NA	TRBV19	CASTRVSGANVLTF	TGTGCCAGCACGAGGGTATCTGGGGCCAACGTCCTGACTTTC
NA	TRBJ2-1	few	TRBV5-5	CASSLDFAFNEQFF	TGTGCCAGCAGCTTGGACTTCGCGTTCAATGAGCAGTTCTTC
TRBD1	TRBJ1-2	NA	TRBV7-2	CASSLTGPANYGYTF	TGTGCCAGCAGCTTGACAGGGCCCGCCAACTATGGCTACACCTTC
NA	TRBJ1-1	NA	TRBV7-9	CASSYGQTNTEAFF	TGTGCCAGCAGTTACGGACAGACGAACACTGAAGCTTTCTTT
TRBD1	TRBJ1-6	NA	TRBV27	CASSLWGTGGVGSPLHF	TGTGCCAGCAGTTTATGGGGGACAGGGGGCGTAGGGTCACCCCTCCACTTT
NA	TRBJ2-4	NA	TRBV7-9	CASSPGSTRGIQYF	TGTGCCAGCAGCCCAGGTTCTACCCGGGGCATTCAGTACTTC
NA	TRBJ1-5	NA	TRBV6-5	CASSYSRQGKQPQHF	TGTGCCAGCAGTTACTCGCGGCAGGGAAAGCAGCCCCAGCATTTT
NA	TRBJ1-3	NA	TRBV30	CAWIISGNTIYF	TGTGCCTGGATCATCTCTGGAAACACCATATATTTT
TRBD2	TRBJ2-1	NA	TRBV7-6	CASSLISQREGNEQFF	TGTGCCAGCAGCTTAATCAGCCAGCGGGAGGGGAATGAGCAGTTCTTC
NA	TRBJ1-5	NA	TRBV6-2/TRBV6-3	CASSYVQTDQPQHF	TGTGCCAGCAGTTACGTCCAGACTGATCAGCCCCAGCATTTT
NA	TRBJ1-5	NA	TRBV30	CAWARFNQPQHF	TGTGCCTGGGCCAGGTTCAATCAGCCCCAGCATTTT
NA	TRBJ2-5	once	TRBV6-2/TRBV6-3	CASSPAGGGLIQETQYF	TGTGCCAGCAGCCCCGCCGGTGGTGGTCTGATTCAAGAGACCCAGTACTTC
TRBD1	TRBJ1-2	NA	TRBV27	CASSPGTGSGYGYTF	TGTGCCAGCAGTCCAGGGACAGGTTCGGGCTATGGCTACACCTTC
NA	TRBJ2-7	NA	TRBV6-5	CASNQRLTPYEQYF	TGTGCCAGCAACCAAAGACTGACCCCCTACGAGCAGTACTTC
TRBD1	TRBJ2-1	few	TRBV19	CASSIDLTGALYNEQFF	TGTGCCAGTAGTATAGATCTCACAGGGGCGCTCTACAATGAGCAGTTCTTC
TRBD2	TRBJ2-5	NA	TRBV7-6	CASSLGVAGGGETQYF	TGTGCCAGCAGCTTGGGGGTAGCGGGAGGTGGGGAGACCCAGTACTTC
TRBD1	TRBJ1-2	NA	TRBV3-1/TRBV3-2	CASSQAGTGGHGYTF	TGTGCCAGCAGCCAAGCCGGGACAGGGGGACACGGCTACACCTTC
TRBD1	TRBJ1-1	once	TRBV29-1	CSVSDRGYTEAFF	TGCAGCGTTTCGGACAGGGGTTACACTGAAGCTTTCTTT
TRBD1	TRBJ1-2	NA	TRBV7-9	CASSSSQGTNYGYTF	TGTGCCAGCAGCTCGTCACAGGGGACCAACTATGGCTACACCTTC
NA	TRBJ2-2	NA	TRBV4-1	CASSYRGTGELFF	TGCGCCAGCAGTTATAGGGGCACCGGGGAGCTGTTTTTT
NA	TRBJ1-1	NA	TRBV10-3	CATLTGSDAEAFF	TGTGCCACCTTAACAGGGTCCGACGCTGAAGCTTTCTTT
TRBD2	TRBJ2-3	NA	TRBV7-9	CASSPRLAGTTDTQYF	TGTGCCAGCAGCCCCCGTCTAGCGGGAACCACAGATACGCAGTATTTT
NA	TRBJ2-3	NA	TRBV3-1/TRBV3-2	CASSQKGLPRPDTQYF	TGTGCCAGCAGCCAAAAGGGACTCCCTCGGCCAGATACGCAGTATTTT
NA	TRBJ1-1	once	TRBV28	CASSSNPAAPNTEAFF	TGTGCCAGCAGTTCCAACCCCGCCGCGCCGAACACTGAAGCTTTCTTT
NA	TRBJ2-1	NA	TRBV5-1	CASSLAGGGLDNEQFF	TGCGCCAGCAGCTTGGCTGGGGGCGGTTTAGACAATGAGCAGTTCTTC
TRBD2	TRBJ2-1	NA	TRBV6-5	CASSYLWAGDYNEQFF	TGTGCCAGCAGTTACTTGTGGGCGGGAGACTACAATGAGCAGTTCTTC
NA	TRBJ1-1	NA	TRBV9	CASSVRGEGTEAFF	TGTGCCAGCAGCGTAAGGGGGGAGGGCACTGAAGCTTTCTTT
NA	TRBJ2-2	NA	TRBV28	CASSFYYLGGTGELFF	TGTGCCAGCAGTTTTTACTATCTGGGGGGAACCGGGGAGCTGTTTTTT
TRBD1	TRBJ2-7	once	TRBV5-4	CASSPGQGFSYEQYF	TGTGCCAGCAGCCCTGGACAGGGATTCTCCTACGAGCAGTACTTC
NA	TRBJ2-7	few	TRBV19	CASSIGAAISYEQYF	TGTGCCAGTAGTATAGGGGCAGCAATCTCCTACGAGCAGTACTTC
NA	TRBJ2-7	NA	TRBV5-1	CASSLGSSRVGSYEQYF	TGCGCCAGCAGCTTGGGCTCCTCCAGGGTAGGGTCCTACGAGCAGTACTTC
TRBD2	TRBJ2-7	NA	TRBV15	CATSRGTQREGNDEQYF	TGTGCCACCAGCAGAGGAACGCAGCGGGAGGGTAATGACGAGCAGTACTTC
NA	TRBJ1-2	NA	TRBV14	CASSQDLGQVYGYTF	TGTGCCAGCAGCCAAGATTTAGGACAAGTGTATGGCTACACCTTC
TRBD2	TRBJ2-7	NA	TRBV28	CASSRLAGVGYYEQYF	TGTGCCAGCAGCAGACTAGCGGGAGTCGGGTACTACGAGCAGTACTTC
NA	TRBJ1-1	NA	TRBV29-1	CSVEWGGGDTEAFF	TGCAGCGTTGAATGGGGAGGCGGAGACACTGAAGCTTTCTTT
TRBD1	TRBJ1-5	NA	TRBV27	CASSSKGTGVWQPQHF	TGTGCCAGCAGTTCTAAAGGGACAGGGGTGTGGCAGCCCCAGCATTTT
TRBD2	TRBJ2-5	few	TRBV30	CAWSLLAGPQETQYF	TGTGCCTGGAGTTTGCTAGCGGGGCCCCAAGAGACCCAGTACTTC